Presented here are 32 T cell receptor beta chains from one specimen sequenced in a study of cytomegalovirus exposure and HLA in healthy donors. This PCR relied on a set of 60 Vbeta primers and 13 Jbeta primers. Using immunoSEQ multiplex PCR, the repertoire was profiled, and TCRdb retains in-frame clones only, with some absent. The sample has 150,000 or so clones; roughly 70% are singletons. The sequenced material came from PBMCs. Every receptor here comes from a man between 18 and 35 years old in good health and CMV-seropositive.

The V gene is TRBV7-9, the J gene TRBJ1-4; TRBD1 might be the D (5 bases). CDR3 length equals 14 residues. V lost 2 bases, J lost 5 bases, and 9 bases lay in between. Germline loops: CDR1 SEHNR, CDR2 FQNEAQ (reference sequence). CDR3 sequence reads: CASSLNRLNEKLFF. The CDR3 bases are TGTGCCAGCAGCTTAAACAGGTTGAATGAAAAACTGTTTTTT.

This chain uses TRBV7-2 with TRBJ2-3, with D possibly matching TRBD2 (6 bases). Germline assignment: CDR1 SGHTA and CDR2 FQGNSA. The CDR3 is 11 amino acids. Trimming took 4 bases from V and 14 from J, leaving 13 bases between them. The CDR3 region is CASSSSGLLYF. The CDR3 coding sequence is TGTGCCAGCAGCTCGTCGGGACTTCTGTATTTT.

The chain recombines TRBV19 with TRBJ1-3; TRBD1 is a possible D gene (5 bases). Germline V gives CDR1 LNHDA, CDR2 SQIVND (reference sequence). The CDR3 runs to 12 residues. Trimming took off 9 bases at V and 1 base at J, with 7 bases between the two ends. The CDR3 spells CASKGSGNTIYF. In DNA, the CDR3 is TGTGCCAGCAAGGGGTCTGGAAACACCATATATTTT.

In DNA form, the CDR3 reads TGTGCCAGCAGCTCATACTCGAACACCGGGGAGCTGTTTTTT. This codes for CASSSYSNTGELFF. This chain links TRBV7-2 with TRBJ2-2, with D uncertain. This CDR3 region has 14 residues. V was clipped by 4 bases and J by 0 bases, with 6 bases between them. Per germline, CDR1 SGHTA and CDR2 FQGNSA.

The chain couples TRBV4-1 to TRBJ2-2, with no clear D. CDR1 and CDR2 (germline): MGHRA, YSYEKL. The V and J ends lost 0 bases and 1 base respectively, with 6 bases between them. This CDR3 spans 15 amino acids. The CDR3 reads CASSQDLVNTGELFF. The CDR3 DNA reads TGCGCCAGCAGCCAAGATCTTGTGAACACCGGGGAGCTGTTTTTT.

This rearrangement joins TRBV29-1 to TRBJ2-7; possibly TRBD1 for D (6 bases). The V end lost 3 bases, the J end lost 4 bases, and 19 bases lay between the germline ends. This CDR3 spans 15 amino acids. Germline assignment: CDR1 SQVTM and CDR2 ANQGSEA. The CDR3 here is CSVEYDWGQEYEQYF. The CDR3, as DNA: TGCAGCGTTGAGTATGATTGGGGACAAGAGTACGAGCAGTACTTC.

V usage is TRBV27 and J usage is TRBJ2-7; D is unclear. Germline V gene sequence: CDR1 MNHEY, CDR2 SMNVEV (reference sequence). There are 15 residues in the CDR3. V dropped 5 bases and J dropped 9 bases, with 23 bases sitting between them. CDR3 amino acids: CASSPRRLPILVQYF. CDR3 nucleotides: TGTGCCAGCAGTCCCCGGAGACTCCCGATATTGGTGCAGTACTTC.

This rearrangement joins TRBV18 to TRBJ2-7, with TRBD1 matching 9 bases. The CDR3 is made up of 15 amino acids. The germline V gene has CDR1 KGHSH and CDR2 LQKENI. The junction had 9 bases not matched to a gene; V was cut back by 5 bases and J by 4 bases. In DNA form, the CDR3 reads TGTGCCAGCTCAGACCCCGGGACAGGGCTGTACGAGCAGTACTTC. It yields the protein CASSDPGTGLYEQYF.

The chain employs TRBV20-1 and TRBJ2-5; no clear D gene. Per germline, CDR1 DFQATT and CDR2 SNEGSKA (reference sequence). CDR3 length: 11 amino acids. V was pared by 5 bases and J by 3 bases, with 7 bases between. DNA of the CDR3: TGCAGTGCTGGGCAAAAAGAGACCCAGTACTTC. This codes for CSAGQKETQYF.

This chain links TRBV28 with TRBJ2-5, with 12 nucleotides matching TRBD2. The DNA end lines up better with TRBJ2-7; the J call may be wrong. There are 15 residues in the CDR3. Germline values: CDR1 MDHEN, CDR2 SYDVKM. CDR3 region: CASSWTSGVSYEQYF. CDR3 coding DNA: TGTGCCAGCAGTTGGACTAGCGGGGTCTCCTACGAGCAGTACTTC.

The chain links TRBV5-1 to TRBJ1-1, with 8 bases that match TRBD1. There are 12 residues in the CDR3. J lost 6 bases, V lost 4 bases, and 2 bases had no gene match. Per the germline V gene, CDR1 is SGHRS and CDR2 is YFSETQ. CDR3 DNA sequence: TGCGCCAGCAGCAGGACAGGGCCTGAAGCTTTCTTT. Amino acid sequence: CASSRTGPEAFF.

The genes are TRBV9 and TRBJ2-3, with 8 bases matching TRBD2. V trimming: 3 bases; J trimming: 7 bases; junction bases outside the gene matches: 16. This CDR3 has 17 amino acids. Germline V gene lookup returns CDR1 SGDLS and CDR2 YYNGEE. As DNA, the CDR3 is TGTGCCAGCAGCGCCGTCGCGGGGGGCGGGGTTCCAAATACGCAGTATTTT. Amino acids: CASSAVAGGGVPNTQYF.

J is TRBJ2-3 and V is TRBV6-6; tentative D call: TRBD1 (5 bases). Germline-derived CDR1 and CDR2 are MNHNY and SVGAGI (reference sequence). Trimming cost V 4 bases and J 2 bases, with 13 bases left between them. This CDR3 region has 15 residues. CDR3 sequence reads: CASSSTGFNTDTQYF. For the CDR3, the DNA is TGTGCCAGCAGTTCCACAGGTTTTAACACAGATACGCAGTATTTT.

V and J are TRBV11-1 and TRBJ1-1, with no clear D. This CDR3 has 14 residues. Germline CDR1 and CDR2: SGHAT and FQDESV (reference sequence). The V end lost 3 bases, the J end lost 2 bases, and 10 bases lay between the germline ends. CDR3 DNA: TGTGCCAGCAGCTTTGGAGGGATAAACACTGAAGCTTTCTTT. Translating it yields CASSFGGINTEAFF.

CDR3 nucleotides: TGTGCCACCAGCAGAGATAGGGGTCCTCAGACCTATGGCTACACCTTC. Its translation is CATSRDRGPQTYGYTF. The V and J genes are TRBV15 and TRBJ1-2; TRBD1 is a possible D gene (5 bases). CDR3 size: 16 residues. Trimming left V 0 bases short and J 4 bases short, with 15 bases between. Looked up from germline, CDR1 is LNHNV and CDR2 is YYDKDF (reference sequence).

The chain uses TRBV5-1 and TRBJ2-1; a possible D gene is TRBD2 (6 bases). Trimming cost V 0 bases and J 7 bases, with 8 bases left between them. Per germline, CDR1 SGHRS and CDR2 YFSETQ. CDR3 size: 13 residues. CDR3 sequence: CASSLGGVNEQFF. Written as DNA, the CDR3 is TGCGCCAGCAGCTTGGGGGGGGTAAATGAGCAGTTCTTC.

The chain links TRBV2 to TRBJ2-1; tentatively, D is TRBD2 (6 bases). CDR3 length equals 14 residues. Germline assignment: CDR1 SNHLY and CDR2 FYNNEI. V lost 6 bases and J lost 2, with 11 bases in between. CDR3 DNA: TGTGCCAGCAGAAGGAGGGCCGCCTACAATGAGCAGTTCTTC. As protein: CASRRRAAYNEQFF.

This rearrangement joins TRBV27 to TRBJ1-2; 8 bases agree with TRBD1. This CDR3 contains 17 residues. After removal of 4 bases from V and 2 bases from J, the junction contained 12 bases not matched to a gene. CDR1 MNHEY and CDR2 SMNVEV come from the germline V gene (reference sequence). The CDR3 DNA follows: TGTGCCAGCAGTTCCTCAAGAACCCGGGACAGGAACTATGGCTACACCTTC. Translating it yields CASSSSRTRDRNYGYTF.

V usage is TRBV29-1 and J usage is TRBJ2-2; the match to TRBD1 covers 8 bases. There are 15 residues in the CDR3. Per germline, CDR1 SQVTM and CDR2 ANQGSEA. Unmatched junction bases numbered 4, after V lost 4 bases and J lost 0 bases. CDR3 DNA: TGCAGCGTTGTGGGGACAGGATCGAACACCGGGGAGCTGTTTTTT. The encoded protein is CSVVGTGSNTGELFF.

The J gene is TRBJ1-3, the V gene TRBV27; D is perhaps TRBD1 (6 bases). Deletions cut 4 bases from V and 0 bases from J, with 10 bases between. This CDR3 is 15 amino acids long. Germline values: CDR1 MNHEY, CDR2 SMNVEV (reference sequence). DNA of the CDR3: TGTGCCAGCAGTTATCAGGGGTTCTCTGGAAACACCATATATTTT. Residues: CASSYQGFSGNTIYF.

The CDR3 loop is CASSIQGGYVGYTF. As DNA, the CDR3 is TGTGCCAGTAGTATCCAGGGCGGATATGTTGGCTACACCTTC. V and J are TRBV19 and TRBJ1-2; a possible D gene is TRBD1 (5 bases). Germline V lookup: CDR1 LNHDA, CDR2 SQIVND (reference sequence). V was cut by 3 bases and J by 7 bases, with 15 bases left in between. The CDR3 spans 14 residues.

This clone has a single count. The V gene is TRBV7-2, the J gene TRBJ2-7; 8 positions agree with TRBD2. This CDR3 has 15 residues. From germline, CDR1 is SGHTA and CDR2 FQGNSA. The junction had 8 bases not matched to a gene; V was cut back by 7 bases and J by 0 bases. CDR3 DNA: TGTGCCAGCACCGCAGAGGCGGGGGGCTCCTACGAGCAGTACTTC. Amino acid sequence: CASTAEAGGSYEQYF.

The table lists this clone with a count of one. The chain joins TRBV10-3 to TRBJ1-5; 8 bases map to TRBD1. This CDR3 is 13 amino acids long. Trimming took 5 bases from V and 7 from J; bases not matched to a gene: 4. Per germline, CDR1 ENHRY and CDR2 SYGVKD. CDR3 DNA: TGTGCCATCAGTCCAGGGGGCGCGCAGCCCCAGCATTTT. Translation gives CAISPGGAQPQHF.

V gene TRBV7-9 combines with J gene TRBJ2-3; D is unresolved. The CDR3 sequence is 12 residues long. Trimming removed 5 bases from V and 3 bases from J, with 6 bases in between. Per the germline V gene, CDR1 is SEHNR and CDR2 is FQNEAQ (reference sequence). The CDR3 region has the DNA TGTGCCAGCAGCGGAGCAACAGATACGCAGTATTTT. Translated, it gives CASSGATDTQYF.

The gene calls are TRBV15 and TRBJ2-7; D might be TRBD2 (6 bases). The V gene's germline CDR1 is LNHNV and CDR2 YYDKDF (reference sequence). V lost 2 bases and J 3 bases, leaving 17 bases between the germline ends. The CDR3 totals 16 residues. CDR3 nucleotide sequence: TGTGCCACCAGCAGATCACGGAGGGGTCCCCTCTACGAGCAGTACTTC. Its protein product is CATSRSRRGPLYEQYF.

The chain uses TRBV27 and TRBJ1-4, with 9 nucleotides matching TRBD1. Trimming at V came to 4 bases and at J to 5 bases, leaving 5 bases not matched to a gene. Germline CDR1 reads MNHEY; CDR2 reads SMNVEV (reference sequence). This CDR3 has 15 residues. The CDR3 nucleotides read TGTGCCAGCAGTTCGAGTACAGGGGGCAATGAAAAACTGTTTTTT. This gives the protein CASSSSTGGNEKLFF.

As to this clone: The junction does not match germline at one end; this may be a read error. The CDR3 DNA reads as TGTGCTAGCAGCTTATCAGGTGGGCCGAACACCGGGGAGCTGTTTTTT. Amino acids: CASSLSGGPNTGELFF. This chain joins TRBV7-7 and TRBJ2-2; no reliable D call. CDR3 length: 16 amino acids. In germline, CDR1 is SSHAT, CDR2 FNYEAQ (reference sequence).

The chain carries TRBV6-6 and TRBJ1-2; TRBD1 matches 7 bases. CDR1 and CDR2 from the germline V gene are MNHNY and SVGAGI (reference sequence). The CDR3 sequence is 13 residues long. Trimming cost V 5 bases and J 2 bases; bases outside gene matches: 2. CDR3 protein: CASSQDRNYGYTF. CDR3 in DNA: TGTGCCAGCAGTCAGGACAGGAACTATGGCTACACCTTC.

The CDR3 protein is CASSTRSGSGVSYEQYF. The CDR3 coding sequence is TGTGCCAGCAGCACCAGGTCGGGTAGCGGGGTCTCCTACGAGCAGTACTTC. The rearrangement joins TRBV7-2 to TRBJ2-7, with 8 positions matching TRBD2. This CDR3 comprises 17 residues. Germline V gene data show CDR1 as SGHTA and CDR2 as FQGNSA. V shed 5 bases and J 0 bases; nucleotides not matched to a gene: 12.

This clone was detected once. DNA for the CDR3: TGTGCCAGCAGCCAAGATGGGACAGAAAATCAGCCCCAGCATTTT. The encoded protein is CASSQDGTENQPQHF. The gene calls are TRBV4-2 and TRBJ1-5, with 7 bases aligning to TRBD1. The CDR3 totals 15 residues. Germline-derived CDR1 and CDR2 are LGHNA and YNFKEQ. The ends lost 0 bases at V and 4 bases at J; junction bases unmatched: 3.

Only a few counts were recorded for this clone. The chain links TRBV25-1 to TRBJ2-7, with a weak D call TRBD2 (5 bases). This CDR3 has 13 amino acids. From germline, CDR1 is MGHDK and CDR2 SYGVNS. The ends were cut back, 5 bases at V and 3 bases at J, with 11 bases in the middle. CDR3 in amino acids: CASSKDSFYEQYF. CDR3 DNA sequence: TGTGCCAGCAGTAAGGACTCGTTCTACGAGCAGTACTTC.

The genes are TRBV5-1 and TRBJ2-5; 8 bases agree with TRBD2. The CDR3 length is 13 residues. Per germline, CDR1 SGHRS and CDR2 YFSETQ. Trimming at V came to 3 bases and at J to 5 bases, leaving 3 bases not matched to a gene. The CDR3 DNA sequence: TGCGCCAGCAGCTCGGGACTAGTTGAGACCCAGTACTTC. Residues: CASSSGLVETQYF. Variable domain in full (rest from reference TRBV5-1 and TRBJ2-5): KAGVTQTPRYLIKTRGQQVTLSCSPISGHRSVSWYQQTPGQGLQFLFEYFSETQRNKGNFPGRFSGRQFSNSRSEMNVSTLELGDSALYLCASSSGLVETQYFGPGTRLLVL.